This T cell receptor beta chain was captured by sequencing in a study of blood T cell repertoires in COVID-19 (dated by TCRdb to between 2020 and 2021). Broadly, across the study: Collaborator samples came from the United States, Italy and Spain and covered acute and convalescent phases of COVID-19. The material from the prospective study consisted of cDNA or gDNA derived from T cells, B-cell-depleted T cells, or PBMCs. Where available, HLA class I and class II types were taken from metadata supplied by the sample provider and were not determined by assay-based typing. Sample metadata almost always included a de-identified subject ID, COVID-19 status, age in years and sex. The repertoires were made available in a free public database intended to serve as a resource for research on the immune response to SARS-CoV-2. The samples were drawn from the first 160 participants of the ongoing ImmuneRACE study and from 1,254 subjects provided by 6 global collaborators. The dataset comprised deeply sampled blood TCRbeta repertoires from subjects exposed to, actively infected with, or recovered from COVID-19.

In the prospective study, participants were roughly 18 to 95 years old, resided in around 25 geographic areas of the United States, and were enrolled through a virtual design. To assign participants to cohorts, the prospective study relied on clinical history that participants themselves reported in a screening survey and a study questionnaire. Each participant in the prospective study had whole blood, serum and a nasopharyngeal or oropharyngeal swab collected by mobile phlebotomists. Over an approximately 2-month period, participants in the prospective study had the option of providing additional blood draws and questionnaires. Blood samples from the prospective study were shipped frozen or at room temperature prior to DNA extraction. About this clone itself: The target of this receptor is not known. Base qualities are not at hand, and no much larger clone is one base apart.

V is trimmed back by 5 bases and J by 5 bases, and the junction contains 5 bases that no gene match accounts for. From the cysteine up to the phenylalanine, the CDR3 has a length of 15 residues. Just CDR3 DNA is preserved here, 45 bases in frame from base 1. CDR1 and CDR2 are drawn from the germline V gene (reference sequence): SEHNR, FQNEAQ. On the study overall, not on this receptor specifically: How much clinical and demographic metadata was included differed by source and by participant, and the metadata was provided uncurated.

The immunoSEQ Assay, a bias-controlled multiplex PCR, was used to amplify TCRbeta CDR3 regions from genomic DNA. For the original study's pipeline: The number of nucleated cells in each sample was estimated from the amplification of reference gene primers within the assay. To quantify the absolute abundance of each unique TCRbeta CDR3 rearrangement, sequence reads were collapsed and filtered. Productive Simpson clonality was computed per sample as the square root of Simpson's diversity index over productive rearrangements. Entries here come from immuneACCESS through TCRdb and include only in-frame sequences with V and J called. Some clones fail to appear in such tables; in the studies checked, an unresolved V gene covers under half of the shortfall, and the cause of the remainder is unknown. The V and J calls and clone size come from that table; D and trimming were worked out from the DNA. The sample data list about 480,000 clones, and 87% of these were observed just once. The top ten constitute roughly 2% of the sample.

The receptor's source is a woman aged 18 to 35 with acute COVID-19. The sample consisted of PBMCs or T cells enriched from blood (not recorded which). This receptor chain uses TRBV7-9 and TRBJ2-5, with 13 bases in between that match TRBD2. This receptor has the CDR3 CASSPGTSGVETQYF. DNA sequence: TGTGCCAGCAGCCCAGGGACTAGCGGGGTGGAGACCCAGTACTTC. The full variable domain, with segments outside the CDR3 supplied by the reference TRBV7-9 and TRBJ2-5 proteins, appears as DTGVSQNPRHKITKRGQNVTFRCDPISEHNRLYWYRQTLGQGPEFLTYFQNEAQLEKSRLLSDRFSAERPKGSFSTLEIQRTEQGDSAMYLCASSPGTSGVETQYFGPGTRLLVL.